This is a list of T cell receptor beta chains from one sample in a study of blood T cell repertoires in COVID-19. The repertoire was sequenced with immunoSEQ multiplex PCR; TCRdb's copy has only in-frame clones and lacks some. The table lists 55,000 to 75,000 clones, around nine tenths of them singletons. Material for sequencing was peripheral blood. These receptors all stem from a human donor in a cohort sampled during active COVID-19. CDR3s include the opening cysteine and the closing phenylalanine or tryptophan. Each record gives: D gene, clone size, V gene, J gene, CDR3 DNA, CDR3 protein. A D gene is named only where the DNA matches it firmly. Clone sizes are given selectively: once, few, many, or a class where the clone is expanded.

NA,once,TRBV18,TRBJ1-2,TGTGCCAGCTCACCGGACAGTAACTATGGCTACACCTTC,CASSPDSNYGYTF
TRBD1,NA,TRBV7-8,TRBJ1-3,TGTGCCAGCAGCTTAGGGAACAGGGGGACAGGAAACACCATATATTTT,CASSLGNRGTGNTIYF
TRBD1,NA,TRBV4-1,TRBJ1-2,TGCGCCAGCAGCCCCCGAGGACAGGGGCAGGACTATGGCTACACCTTC,CASSPRGQGQDYGYTF
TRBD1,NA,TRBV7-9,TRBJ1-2,TGTGCCAGCAGCTTACCACCACAGGGGGCAGCCTATGGCTACACCTTC,CASSLPPQGAAYGYTF
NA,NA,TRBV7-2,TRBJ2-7,TGTGCCAGCAGCTTGGACAGCTCCTACGAGCAGTACTTC,CASSLDSSYEQYF
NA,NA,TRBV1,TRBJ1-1,TGCACCAGCAGCCCGAAGGCAGGGTACATGAACACTGAAGCTTTCTTT,CTSSPKAGYMNTEAFF
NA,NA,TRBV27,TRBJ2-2,TGTGCCAGCAGGCTGAGCGGTAACACCGGGGAGCTGTTTTTT,CASRLSGNTGELFF
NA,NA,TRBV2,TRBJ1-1,TGTGCCAGCAGTGGGGGGGTCACTGAAGCTTTCTTT,CASSGGVTEAFF
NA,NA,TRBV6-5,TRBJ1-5,TGTGCCAGCAGTTCCCTTACGGGGGTGGATCAGCCCCAGCATTTT,CASSSLTGVDQPQHF
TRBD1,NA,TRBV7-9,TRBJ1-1,TGTGCCAGCAGCTCCGACAGGGGGAACACTGAAGCTTTCTTT,CASSSDRGNTEAFF
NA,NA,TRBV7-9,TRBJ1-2,TGTGCCAGCAGCTTACCCTCAGGGAACCCTAACTATGGCTACACCTTC,CASSLPSGNPNYGYTF
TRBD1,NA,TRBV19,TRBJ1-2,TGTGCCAGTAGTATCGAAGCGAAGGGACAGGGATCTTCGGGCTTC,CASSIEAKGQGSSGF